This T cell receptor (beta chain) was recovered during a study of cytomegalovirus exposure and HLA in healthy donors. Points from the study as a whole: A later analysis linked a missense DCLRE1C variant to TCR beta V- and J-gene trimming. When the data were analyzed later, several of the most significant clusters appeared to be linked to common viral pathogens. Sequencing likely produced, as an artifact, a cluster of highly shared sequence variants.

Germline V gene data show CDR1 as SGHTA and CDR2 as FQGNSA. CDR3 size: 14 residues. V lost 5 bases, J lost 4 bases, and 8 bases stayed unmatched. In the PCR, 60 Vbeta and 13 Jbeta primers were used. TCRdb's copy holds only in-frame clones and misses some; the assay was immunoSEQ multiplex PCR. The repertoire holds about 210,000 clones, about 86% seen once, with 0.31% in the top ten. Details on this clone: As yet, its antigen is unknown.

This clonotype originated in a woman aged 25-40 years in good health and CMV-seronegative. Sequenced sample: PBMCs. The rearrangement links TRBV7-2 to TRBJ2-7; 7 nucleotides align to TRBD1. The CDR3 nucleotides read TGTGCCAGCAGCAGGGACAGTAGACTTTACGAGCAGTACTTC. This codes for CASSRDSRLYEQYF.